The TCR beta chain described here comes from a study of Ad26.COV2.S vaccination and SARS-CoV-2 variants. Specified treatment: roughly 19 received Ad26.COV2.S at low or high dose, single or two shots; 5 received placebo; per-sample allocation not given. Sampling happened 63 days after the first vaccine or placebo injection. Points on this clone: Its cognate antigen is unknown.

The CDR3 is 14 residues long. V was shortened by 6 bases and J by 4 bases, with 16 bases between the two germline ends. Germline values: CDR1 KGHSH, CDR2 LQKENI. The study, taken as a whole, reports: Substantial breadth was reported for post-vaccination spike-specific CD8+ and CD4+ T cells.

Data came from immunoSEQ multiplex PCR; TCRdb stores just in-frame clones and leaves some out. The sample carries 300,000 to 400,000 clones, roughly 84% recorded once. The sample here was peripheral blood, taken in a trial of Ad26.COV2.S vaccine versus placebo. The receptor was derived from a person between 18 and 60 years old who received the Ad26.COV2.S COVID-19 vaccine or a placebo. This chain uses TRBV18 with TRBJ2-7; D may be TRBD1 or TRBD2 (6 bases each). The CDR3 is CASSSTGGRYEQYF. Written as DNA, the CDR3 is TGTGCCAGCTCGTCGACCGGGGGCCGGTACGAGCAGTACTTC.